These 27 T cell receptor beta chains share one sample of origin, sequenced in a study of blood T cell repertoires in COVID-19. TCRdb keeps only in-frame clones here, not all; method: immunoSEQ multiplex PCR. The data show approximately 230,000 clones, around 88% seen once. Sequenced sample: PBMCs or T cells enriched from blood (not recorded which). The receptors were sampled from a woman between 50 and 59 years old with acute COVID-19.

The V gene is TRBV28, the J gene TRBJ1-4, with 9 bases lining up with TRBD1. CDR1 is MDHEN, CDR2 SYDVKM, per germline. This CDR3 region has 18 residues. V was clipped by 6 bases and J by 0 bases; unmatched bases: 11. CDR3 coding DNA: TGTGCCAGCAGCCCGGACAGGGGCCCCCTCGCAACTAATGAAAAACTGTTTTTT. Protein product: CASSPDRGPLATNEKLFF.

In this sample, this clone turned up a few times. V is TRBV7-9 and J is TRBJ1-5; D possibly corresponds to TRBD1 (6 bases). The CDR3 loop spans 15 amino acids. Between the trimmed V and J ends, which lost 5 bases and 7 bases, there was a span of 18 bases. CDR1 is SEHNR, CDR2 FQNEAQ, per germline (reference sequence). CDR3: CASSARAGAGQPQHF. The CDR3 bases are TGTGCCAGCAGCGCGAGGGCAGGGGCCGGGCAGCCCCAGCATTTT.

V gene TRBV7-3 combines with J gene TRBJ2-3, with TRBD1 identical over 10 bases. Per germline, CDR1 SGHTA and CDR2 FQGTGA. The CDR3 loop spans 15 amino acids. The junction had 7 bases not matched to a gene; V was cut back by 5 bases and J by 5 bases. CDR3 coding DNA: TGTGCCAGCAGCAATCGACAGGGGGCCGGAGATACGCAGTATTTT. Residues: CASSNRQGAGDTQYF.

Only one count was recorded for this clone. At the DNA level, this CDR3 is encoded by other sequences in the same sample as well. This rearrangement joins TRBV6-6 to TRBJ1-2, with D hard to call. Germline V CDR1 and CDR2: MNHNY, SVGAGI (reference sequence). The CDR3 contains 13 residues. The ends were cut back, 4 bases at V and 3 bases at J, with 9 bases in the middle. CDR3 in amino acids: CASSSTGDYGYTF. For the CDR3, the DNA is TGTGCCAGCAGTTCAACGGGTGACTATGGCTACACCTTC.

The gene calls are TRBV5-1 and TRBJ1-1; 9 bases are a match to TRBD1. Trimming cost V 3 bases and J 2 bases; bases outside gene matches: 5. This CDR3 spans 15 amino acids. CDR1 is SGHRS and CDR2 is YFSETQ in the germline V gene. CDR3 loop: CASSSRTGENTEAFF. The DNA of the CDR3 is TGCGCCAGCAGCTCCCGGACAGGGGAAAACACTGAAGCTTTCTTT.

This chain uses TRBV19 with TRBJ1-5; 8 nucleotides match TRBD1. The CDR3 totals 16 residues. The germline V gene has CDR1 LNHDA and CDR2 SQIVND (reference sequence). Losses at the gene ends were 6 bases for V and 0 bases for J; bases not matched to a gene: 7. The CDR3 DNA reads as TGTGCCAGTAGCGACAGGGGCCCTTATAGCAATCAGCCCCAGCATTTT. Protein product: CASSDRGPYSNQPQHF.

The genes are TRBV19 and TRBJ2-1, with 11 bases identical to TRBD2. The junction had 12 bases not matched to a gene; V was cut back by 5 bases and J by 9 bases. From germline, CDR1 is LNHDA and CDR2 SQIVND (reference sequence). The CDR3 sequence is 16 residues long. The CDR3 coding sequence is TGTGCCAGTAGTCTTCTAGCGGGAGGCGTCGGGATTGAGCAGTTCTTC. Its translation is CASSLLAGGVGIEQFF.

The chain combines TRBV6-5 with TRBJ1-3; TRBD1 agrees at 10 bases. CDR1 and CDR2 (germline): MNHEY, SVGAGI. Trimming at V came to 5 bases and at J to 2 bases, leaving 3 bases not matched to a gene. The CDR3 has 15 amino acids. The CDR3 region has the DNA TGTGCCAGCAGTCGCGACAGGGGGCCTGGAAACACCATATATTTT. Translating gives CASSRDRGPGNTIYF.

The chain links TRBV6-5 to TRBJ1-2; 7 bases line up with TRBD1. The CDR3 is 15 residues long. Germline V gives CDR1 MNHEY, CDR2 SVGAGI. After removal of 5 bases from V and 6 bases from J, the junction contained 12 bases not matched to a gene. The CDR3 nucleotides read TGTGCCAGCAGTCTATCTTTAGACAGGGTTCATGGCTACACCTTC. Translating it yields CASSLSLDRVHGYTF.

CDR3 residues: CATSRGQGYQNTEAFF. CDR3 in DNA: TGTGCCACCAGCAGAGGACAGGGTTACCAGAACACTGAAGCTTTCTTT. The genes are TRBV15 and TRBJ1-1, with TRBD1 identical over 7 bases. CDR3 length: 16 amino acids. With 1 base clipped from V and 1 base from J, the junction kept 6 bases outside the gene matches. CDR1 and CDR2 (germline): LNHNV, YYDKDF (reference sequence).

This clone showed up just once. This chain joins TRBV6-5 and TRBJ2-1; D is unresolved. The germline V and J ends were trimmed by 2 bases and 0 bases, with 8 bases remaining between them. The CDR3 is 15 residues long. CDR1 is MNHEY and CDR2 is SVGAGI in the germline V gene. The CDR3 protein is CASSYDRGSYNEQFF. Here the CDR3 DNA reads TGTGCCAGCAGTTACGACCGAGGCTCCTACAATGAGCAGTTCTTC.

The V call is TRBV28, the J call TRBJ1-1; no definite D call. This CDR3 has 15 amino acids. Germline assignment: CDR1 MDHEN and CDR2 SYDVKM. Trimming cost V 5 bases and J 0 bases, with 13 bases left between them. The chain's CDR3 is CASSPPGLLNTEAFF. CDR3 DNA: TGTGCCAGCAGTCCACCAGGTTTACTGAACACTGAAGCTTTCTTT.

The chain employs TRBV6-5 and TRBJ1-2; the D gene is possibly TRBD1 (5 bases). The CDR3 has 15 amino acids. Germline assignment: CDR1 MNHEY and CDR2 SVGAGI. Deletions cut 8 bases from V and 0 bases from J, with 16 bases between. This CDR3 reads CASGIRDSTNYGYTF. The CDR3 DNA is TGTGCCAGCGGAATACGGGACTCAACTAACTATGGCTACACCTTC.

The chain links TRBV27 to TRBJ1-4, with D possibly matching TRBD1 (5 bases). V was shortened by 6 bases and J by 4 bases, with 12 bases between the two germline ends. The CDR3 is 14 residues long. Germline CDR1 and CDR2: MNHEY and SMNVEV (reference sequence). The CDR3 is CASSTGEGNEKLFF. The CDR3 region has the DNA TGTGCCAGCAGCACGGGGGAGGGTAATGAAAAACTGTTTTTT.

As concerns this clone: The identical CDR3 is also encoded by other nucleotide sequences in the sample. V is TRBV3-1 (or the pseudogene TRBV3-2) and J is TRBJ2-1; 8 bases align to TRBD1. Losses at the gene ends were 1 base for V and 1 base for J; bases not matched to a gene: 0. CDR1 and CDR2 (germline): LGHDT, YNNKEL (reference sequence). The CDR3 loop spans 15 amino acids. The CDR3 sequence: CASSQGTGSYNEQFF. In nucleotides, the CDR3 is TGTGCCAGCAGCCAAGGGACAGGGTCCTACAATGAGCAGTTCTTC.

The chain couples TRBV4-2 to TRBJ1-5; TRBD1 is a possible D gene (5 bases). The CDR3 is 15 residues long. In germline, CDR1 is LGHNA, CDR2 YNFKEQ. Between the trimmed V and J ends, which lost 1 base and 7 bases, there was a span of 14 bases. The DNA for the CDR3 is TGTGCCAGCAGCCAAGGGGAAGGGGCAGGACAGCCCCAGCATTTT. Its protein is CASSQGEGAGQPQHF.

The chain recombines TRBV6-2 or TRBV6-3 with TRBJ2-7; D may be TRBD2 (5 bases). V was shortened by 3 bases and J by 3 bases, with 9 bases between the two germline ends. The CDR3 runs 13 residues. In germline, CDR1 is MNHEY, CDR2 SVGEGT. CDR3 sequence reads: CASSYTGNYEQYF. The CDR3, as DNA: TGTGCCAGCAGTTATACGGGAAACTACGAGCAGTACTTC.

The chain is built from TRBV28 and TRBJ1-5; D possibly corresponds to TRBD1 (5 bases). CDR3 size: 14 residues. Trimming removed 4 bases from V and 5 bases from J, with 12 bases in between. The germline CDR1 and CDR2 sequences are MDHEN and SYDVKM. The CDR3 spells CASSWGGEYQPQHF. The CDR3 region has the DNA TGTGCCAGCAGTTGGGGGGGGGAGTATCAGCCCCAGCATTTT.

The V and J genes are TRBV7-9 and TRBJ2-1; D remains unclear. The germline V and J ends were trimmed by 5 bases and 7 bases, with 24 bases remaining between them. The CDR3 sequence is 17 residues long. Germline assignment: CDR1 SEHNR and CDR2 FQNEAQ (reference sequence). In DNA, the CDR3 is TGTGCCAGCAGCCCTATCCCCAACCCGGTTGTTTTAAATGAGCAGTTCTTC. This encodes CASSPIPNPVVLNEQFF.

This chain links TRBV21-1 with TRBJ2-3; the table calls TRBD1, which could not be checked here. TRBV21-1 is termed a pseudogene. The CDR3 is 18 residues long. CDR3 in DNA: TGTGCCAGCAGCAAAAGGGTGCTCCGGGACAAAAGCACAGATACGCAGTATTTT. It translates to CASSKRVLRDKSTDTQYF.

The rearrangement joins TRBV9 to TRBJ1-1; D ambiguous. This CDR3 has 14 amino acids. Germline CDR1 is SGDLS and CDR2 is YYNGEE. V lost 0 bases, J lost 1 base, and 7 bases lay in between. CDR3 loop: CASSVDLRNTEAFF. The CDR3, as DNA: TGTGCCAGCAGCGTAGACCTAAGGAACACTGAAGCTTTCTTT. Full variable domain (rest looked up from reference TRBV9 and TRBJ1-1): DSGVTQTPKHLITATGQRVTLRCSPRSGDLSVYWYQQSLDQGLQFLIQYYNGEERAKGNILERFSAQQFPDLHSELNLSSLELGDSALYFCASSVDLRNTEAFFGQGTRLTVV.

The chain couples TRBV5-8 to TRBJ1-2; tentative D call: TRBD1 (6 bases). This CDR3 contains 15 residues. V was trimmed by 3 bases and J by 0 bases, leaving 12 bases between them. Germline V gene sequence: CDR1 SGHTS, CDR2 YDEGEE. CDR3 DNA sequence: TGTGCCAGCAGCTGGGCGGACAGACCTAACTATGGCTACACCTTC. As protein: CASSWADRPNYGYTF.

This sequence joins TRBV7-2 and TRBJ2-7, with D maybe TRBD2 (5 bases). Trimming cost V 0 bases and J 0 bases, with 12 bases left between them. The CDR3 totals 16 residues. Germline CDR1 and CDR2: SGHTA and FQGNSA. The CDR3 sequence is CASSLATGRASYEQYF. The CDR3 bases are TGTGCCAGCAGCTTAGCGACGGGGAGAGCCTCCTACGAGCAGTACTTC.

This clone was observed once. The rearrangement uses TRBV4-2 and TRBJ1-1; tentative D call: TRBD1 (5 bases). V shed 0 bases and J shed 4 bases, with 21 bases lying between them. The CDR3 spans 18 residues. The germline gives CDR1 LGHNA, CDR2 YNFKEQ. The CDR3 is CASSQEEGVARFGTEAFF. The CDR3 coding sequence is TGTGCCAGCAGCCAAGAAGAAGGGGTCGCCCGGTTCGGCACTGAAGCTTTCTTT.

V gene TRBV12-3 or TRBV12-4 combines with J gene TRBJ2-1, with 9 bases identical to TRBD2. V lost 3 bases to trimming and J lost 13 bases; unmatched junction nucleotides: 7. The CDR3 is 13 amino acids. CDR3 sequence reads: CASSLDSGRRQFF. The CDR3 DNA is TGTGCCAGCAGTTTGGATAGCGGGAGACGACAGTTCTTC.

The J gene is TRBJ1-5, the V gene TRBV28; 7 bases are a match to TRBD1. Per the germline V gene, CDR1 is MDHEN and CDR2 is SYDVKM. V gave up 1 base and J gave up 3 bases; unmatched junction bases: 6. The CDR3 runs 16 residues. This CDR3 reads CASSLYGRGTNQPQHF. CDR3 in DNA: TGTGCCAGCAGTTTATACGGCAGGGGGACCAATCAGCCCCAGCATTTT.

The CDR3 sequence is CASGSRSGRAFGQFF. In DNA, the CDR3 is TGTGCCAGCGGCTCGCGGAGCGGGAGGGCTTTTGGGCAGTTCTTC. This chain connects TRBV13 to TRBJ2-1; TRBD2 matches 10 bases. Trimming took 8 bases from V and 12 from J; bases not matched to a gene: 16. In germline, CDR1 is PRHDT, CDR2 FYEKMQ (reference sequence). The length of the CDR3 is 15 residues.